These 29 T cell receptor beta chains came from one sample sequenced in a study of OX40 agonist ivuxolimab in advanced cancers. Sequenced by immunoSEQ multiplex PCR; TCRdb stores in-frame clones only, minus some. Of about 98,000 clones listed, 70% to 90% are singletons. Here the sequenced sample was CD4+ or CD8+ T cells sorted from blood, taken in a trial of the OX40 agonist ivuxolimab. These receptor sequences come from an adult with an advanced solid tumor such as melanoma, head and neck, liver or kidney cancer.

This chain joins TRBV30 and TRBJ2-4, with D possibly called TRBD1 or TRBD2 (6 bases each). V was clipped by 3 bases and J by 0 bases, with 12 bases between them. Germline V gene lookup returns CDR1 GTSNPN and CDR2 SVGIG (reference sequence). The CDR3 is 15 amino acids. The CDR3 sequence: CAWSGRGLAKNIQYF. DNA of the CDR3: TGTGCCTGGAGCGGACGGGGGCTAGCCAAAAACATTCAGTACTTC.

The CDR3 bases are TGCAGCGTTTGGGCAAACTATGGCTACACCTTC. This codes for CSVWANYGYTF. The J gene is TRBJ1-2, the V gene TRBV29-1; D gene uncertain. V lost 5 bases, J lost 2 bases, and 6 bases lay in between. CDR3 length: 11 residues. Germline V CDR1 and CDR2: SQVTM, ANQGSEA.

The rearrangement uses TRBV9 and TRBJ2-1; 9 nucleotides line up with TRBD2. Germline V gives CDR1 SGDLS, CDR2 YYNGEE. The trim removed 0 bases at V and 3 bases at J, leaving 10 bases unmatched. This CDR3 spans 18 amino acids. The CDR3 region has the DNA TGTGCCAGCAGCGTAGGGGGCTCTAGCGGGATTAGCTACAATGAGCAGTTCTTC. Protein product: CASSVGGSSGISYNEQFF.

Here the CDR3 DNA reads TGTGCCACCGAGGGGCGTACCTATGGCTACACCTTC. As protein: CATEGRTYGYTF. V is TRBV19 and J is TRBJ1-2, with D tentatively TRBD1 (5 bases). V was cut by 10 bases and J by 4 bases, with 13 bases left in between. The V gene's germline CDR1 is LNHDA and CDR2 SQIVND (reference sequence). The CDR3 totals 12 residues.

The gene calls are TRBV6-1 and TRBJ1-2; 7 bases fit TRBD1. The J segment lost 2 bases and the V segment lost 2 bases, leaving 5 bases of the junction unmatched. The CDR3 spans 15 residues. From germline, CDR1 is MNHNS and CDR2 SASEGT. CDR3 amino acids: CASSERQGENYGYTF. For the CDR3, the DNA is TGTGCCAGCAGTGAACGACAGGGAGAGAACTATGGCTACACCTTC.

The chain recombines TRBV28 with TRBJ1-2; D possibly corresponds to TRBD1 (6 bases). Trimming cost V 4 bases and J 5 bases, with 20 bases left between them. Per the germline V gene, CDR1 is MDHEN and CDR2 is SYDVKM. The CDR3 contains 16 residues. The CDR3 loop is CASSSSIRQVVYGYTF. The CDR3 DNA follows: TGTGCCAGCAGTTCCTCTATACGACAGGTTGTTTATGGCTACACCTTC.

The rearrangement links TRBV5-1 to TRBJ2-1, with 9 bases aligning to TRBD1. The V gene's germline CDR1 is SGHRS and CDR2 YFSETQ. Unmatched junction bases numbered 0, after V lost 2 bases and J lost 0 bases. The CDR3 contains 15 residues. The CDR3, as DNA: TGCGCCAGCAGCTTACAGGGGGCCTCCTACAATGAGCAGTTCTTC. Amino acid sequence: CASSLQGASYNEQFF.

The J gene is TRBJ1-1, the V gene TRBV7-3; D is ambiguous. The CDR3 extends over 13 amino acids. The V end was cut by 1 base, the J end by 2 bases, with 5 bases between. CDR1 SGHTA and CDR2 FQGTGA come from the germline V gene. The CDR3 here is CASSLNINTEAFF. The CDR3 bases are TGTGCCAGCAGCTTAAATATAAACACTGAAGCTTTCTTT.

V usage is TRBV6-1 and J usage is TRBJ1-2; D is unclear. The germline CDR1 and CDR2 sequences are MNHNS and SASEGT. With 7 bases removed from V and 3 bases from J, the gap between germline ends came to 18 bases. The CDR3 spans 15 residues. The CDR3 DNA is TGTGCCAGCACCGATAGGGCGGCAACGTACTATGGCTACACCTTC. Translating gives CASTDRAATYYGYTF.

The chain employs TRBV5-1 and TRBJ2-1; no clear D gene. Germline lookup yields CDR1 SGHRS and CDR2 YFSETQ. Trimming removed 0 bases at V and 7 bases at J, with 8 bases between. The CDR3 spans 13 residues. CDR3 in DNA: TGCGCCAGCAGCTTGGTTAGTCAGAATGAGCAGTTCTTC. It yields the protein CASSLVSQNEQFF.

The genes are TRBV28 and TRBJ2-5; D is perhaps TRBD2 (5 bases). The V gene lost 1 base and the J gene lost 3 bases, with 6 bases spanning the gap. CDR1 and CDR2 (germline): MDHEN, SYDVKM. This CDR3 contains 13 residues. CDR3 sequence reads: CASSLSGKETQYF. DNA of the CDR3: TGTGCCAGCAGTTTATCCGGGAAAGAGACCCAGTACTTC.

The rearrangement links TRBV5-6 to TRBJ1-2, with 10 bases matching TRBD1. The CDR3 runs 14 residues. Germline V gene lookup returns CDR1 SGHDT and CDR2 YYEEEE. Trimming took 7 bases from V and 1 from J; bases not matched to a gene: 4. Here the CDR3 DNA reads TGTGCCAGCCGCGGACAGGGGGTTAACTATGGCTACACCTTC. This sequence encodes CASRGQGVNYGYTF.

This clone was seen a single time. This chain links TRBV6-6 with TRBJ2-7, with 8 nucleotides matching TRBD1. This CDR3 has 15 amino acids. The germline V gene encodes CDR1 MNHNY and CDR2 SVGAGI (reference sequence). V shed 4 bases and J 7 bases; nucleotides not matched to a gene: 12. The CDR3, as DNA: TGTGCCAGCAGTTCGCCTCGAGACAGGGGCTGGGAGCAGTACTTC. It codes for CASSSPRDRGWEQYF.

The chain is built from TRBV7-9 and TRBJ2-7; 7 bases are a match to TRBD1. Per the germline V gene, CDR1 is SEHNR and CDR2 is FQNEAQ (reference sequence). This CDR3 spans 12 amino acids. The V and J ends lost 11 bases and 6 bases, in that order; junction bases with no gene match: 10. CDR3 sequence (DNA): TGTGCCGGATCACAGGGGACCTCCGAGCAGTACTTC. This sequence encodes CAGSQGTSEQYF.

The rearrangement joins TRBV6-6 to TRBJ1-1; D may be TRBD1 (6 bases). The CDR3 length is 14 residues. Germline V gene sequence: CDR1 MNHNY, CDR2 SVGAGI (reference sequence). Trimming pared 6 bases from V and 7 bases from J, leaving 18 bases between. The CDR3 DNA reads TGTGCCAGCAGACCCGGGGGCCCACTCTTTGAAGCTTTCTTT. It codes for CASRPGGPLFEAFF.

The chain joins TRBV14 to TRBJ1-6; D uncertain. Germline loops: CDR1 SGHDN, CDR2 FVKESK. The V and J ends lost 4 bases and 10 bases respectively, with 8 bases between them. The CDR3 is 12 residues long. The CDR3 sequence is CASSRADSPLHF. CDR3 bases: TGTGCCAGCAGCCGGGCCGACTCACCCCTCCACTTT.

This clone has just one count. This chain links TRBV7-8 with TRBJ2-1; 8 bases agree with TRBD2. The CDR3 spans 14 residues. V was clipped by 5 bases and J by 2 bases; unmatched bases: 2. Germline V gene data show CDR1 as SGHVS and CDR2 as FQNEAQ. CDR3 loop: CASSGGLAYNEQFF. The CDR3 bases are TGTGCCAGCAGCGGGGGACTAGCCTACAATGAGCAGTTCTTC.

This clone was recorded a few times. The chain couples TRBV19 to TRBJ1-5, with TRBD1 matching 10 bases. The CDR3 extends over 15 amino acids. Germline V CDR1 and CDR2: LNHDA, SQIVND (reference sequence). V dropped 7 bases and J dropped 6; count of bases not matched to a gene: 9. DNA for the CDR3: TGTGCCAGTATCGACTCGGGACAGGGGAGTCAGCCCCAGCATTTT. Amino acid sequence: CASIDSGQGSQPQHF.

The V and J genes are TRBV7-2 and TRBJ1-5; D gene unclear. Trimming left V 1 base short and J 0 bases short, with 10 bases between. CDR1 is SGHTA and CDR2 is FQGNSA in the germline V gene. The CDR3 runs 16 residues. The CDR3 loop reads CASSLGQRLSNQPQHF. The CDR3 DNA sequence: TGTGCCAGCAGCTTAGGTCAGAGGCTTAGCAATCAGCCCCAGCATTTT.

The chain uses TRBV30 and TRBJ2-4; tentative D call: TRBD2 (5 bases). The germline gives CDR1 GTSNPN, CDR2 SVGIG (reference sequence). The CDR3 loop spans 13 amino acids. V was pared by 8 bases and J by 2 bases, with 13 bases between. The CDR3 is CAGLQDTKNIQYF. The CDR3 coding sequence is TGTGCCGGACTCCAGGATACCAAAAACATTCAGTACTTC.

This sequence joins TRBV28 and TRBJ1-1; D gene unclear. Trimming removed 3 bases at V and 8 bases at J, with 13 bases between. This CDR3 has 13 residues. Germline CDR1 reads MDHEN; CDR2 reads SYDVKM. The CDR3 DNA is TGTGCCAGCAGTTTTTCTCTAGGATTGGAAGCTTTCTTT. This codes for CASSFSLGLEAFF.

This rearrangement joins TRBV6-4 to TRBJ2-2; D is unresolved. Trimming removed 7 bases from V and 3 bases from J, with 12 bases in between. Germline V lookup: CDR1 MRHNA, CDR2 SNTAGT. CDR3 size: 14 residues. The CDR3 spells CASTPTYYTGELFF. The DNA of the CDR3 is TGTGCCAGCACCCCCACTTATTACACCGGGGAGCTGTTTTTT.

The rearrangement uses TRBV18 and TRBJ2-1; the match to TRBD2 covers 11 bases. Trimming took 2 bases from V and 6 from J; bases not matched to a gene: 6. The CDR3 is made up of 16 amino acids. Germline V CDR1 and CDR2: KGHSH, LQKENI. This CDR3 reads CASSPETSGIPNEQFF. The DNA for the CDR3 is TGTGCCAGCTCACCAGAGACTAGCGGGATCCCCAATGAGCAGTTCTTC.

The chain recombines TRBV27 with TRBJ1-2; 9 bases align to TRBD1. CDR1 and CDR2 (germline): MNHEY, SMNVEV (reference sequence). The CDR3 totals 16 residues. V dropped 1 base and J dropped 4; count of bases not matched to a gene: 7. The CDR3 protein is CASSLYSTGGLYGYTF. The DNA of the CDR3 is TGTGCCAGCAGTTTATATTCCACAGGGGGCCTCTATGGCTACACCTTC.

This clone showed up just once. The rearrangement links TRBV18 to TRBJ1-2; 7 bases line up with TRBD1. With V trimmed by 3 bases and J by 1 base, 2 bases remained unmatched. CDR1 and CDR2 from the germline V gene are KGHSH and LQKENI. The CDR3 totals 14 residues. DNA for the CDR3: TGTGCCAGCTCACCCCAGGGGGGTAACTATGGCTACACCTTC. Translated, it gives CASSPQGGNYGYTF.

The CDR3 DNA is TGTGCCAGTAGTACGCAATATGAAAGAGCGGTAGTAGGTGGCTACACCTTC. It specifies CASSTQYERAVVGGYTF. The chain is built from TRBV19 and TRBJ1-2; no firm D call. V was shortened by 4 bases and J by 7 bases, with 25 bases between the two germline ends. This CDR3 is built from 17 residues. Germline V gene lookup returns CDR1 LNHDA and CDR2 SQIVND (reference sequence).

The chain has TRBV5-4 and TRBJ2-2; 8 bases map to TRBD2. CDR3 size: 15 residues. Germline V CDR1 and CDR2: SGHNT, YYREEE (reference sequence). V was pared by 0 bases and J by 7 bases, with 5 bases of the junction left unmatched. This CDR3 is CASSLGVSGIGELFF. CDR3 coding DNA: TGTGCCAGCAGCTTGGGTGTTAGCGGGATCGGGGAGCTGTTTTTT. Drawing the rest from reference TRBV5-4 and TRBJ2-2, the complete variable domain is ETGVTQSPTHLIKTRGQQVTLRCSSQSGHNTVSWYQQALGQGPQFIFQYYREEENGRGNFPPRFSGLQFPNYSSELNVNALELDDSALYLCASSLGVSGIGELFFGEGSRLTVL.

The CDR3 bases are TGCGCCAGCAGCTTAGGGGACTCTCACTCCTCCTACGAGCAGTACTTC. It codes for CASSLGDSHSSYEQYF. The V and J genes are TRBV5-1 and TRBJ2-7, with D possibly TRBD2 on 6 matching bases. V shed 2 bases and J shed 0 bases, with 15 bases lying between them. CDR3 size: 16 residues. The germline V gene has CDR1 SGHRS and CDR2 YFSETQ.

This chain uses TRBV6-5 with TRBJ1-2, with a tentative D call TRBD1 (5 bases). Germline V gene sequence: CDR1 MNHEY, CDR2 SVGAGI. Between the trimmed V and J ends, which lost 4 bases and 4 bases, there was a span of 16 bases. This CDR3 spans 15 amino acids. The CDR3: CASSSGRRQGYGYTF. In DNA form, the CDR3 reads TGTGCCAGCAGTTCGGGACGGCGGCAAGGCTATGGCTACACCTTC.